This note documents a single T cell receptor (beta chain) sequence. This entry belongs to a study of blood T cell repertoires in COVID-19. With V trimmed by 2 bases and J by 4 bases, 13 bases remained unmatched. CDR1 and CDR2 (germline): SGHNT, YYREEE (reference sequence). This CDR3 is 18 amino acids long. Original processing methods: For nucleated cells, counts were estimated from reference gene primer amplification. TCRdb's copy holds only in-frame clones and misses some; the assay was immunoSEQ multiplex PCR. V and J calls and clone size follow that table, whereas D and trimming were derived from the DNA. Among under 50,000 clones, 82% were seen once, and the ten largest hold more than 4%.

The TCR sequence derives from a woman in her 70s with acute or convalescent COVID-19. The specimen was peripheral blood. The chain carries TRBV5-4 and TRBJ2-7; 12 bases match TRBD2. This CDR3 reads CASSFWAPRLAGVYEQYF. CDR3 nucleotides: TGTGCCAGCAGCTTTTGGGCCCCCCGACTAGCGGGAGTATACGAGCAGTACTTC. Full variable domain (remainder filled in from reference TRBV5-4 and TRBJ2-7): ETGVTQSPTHLIKTRGQQVTLRCSSQSGHNTVSWYQQALGQGPQFIFQYYREEENGRGNFPPRFSGLQFPNYSSELNVNALELDDSALYLCASSFWAPRLAGVYEQYFGPGTRLTVT.